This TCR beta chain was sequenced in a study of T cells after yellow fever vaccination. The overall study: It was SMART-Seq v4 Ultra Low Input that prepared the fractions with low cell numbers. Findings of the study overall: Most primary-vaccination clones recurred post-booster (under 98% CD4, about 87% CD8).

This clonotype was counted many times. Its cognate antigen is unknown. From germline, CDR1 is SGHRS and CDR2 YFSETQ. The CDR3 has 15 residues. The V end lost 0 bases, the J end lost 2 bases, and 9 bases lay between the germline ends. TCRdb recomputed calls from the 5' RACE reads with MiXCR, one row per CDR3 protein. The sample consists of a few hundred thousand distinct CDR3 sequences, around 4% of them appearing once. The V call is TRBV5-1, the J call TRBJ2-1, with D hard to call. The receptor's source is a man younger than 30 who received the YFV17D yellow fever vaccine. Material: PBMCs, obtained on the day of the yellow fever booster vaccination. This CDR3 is CASSLVGNPYNEQFF. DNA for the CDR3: TGCGCCAGCAGCTTGGTAGGGAACCCCTACAATGAGCAGTTCTTC. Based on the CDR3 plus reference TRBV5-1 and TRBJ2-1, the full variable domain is KAGVTQTPRYLIKTRGQQVTLSCSPISGHRSVSWYQQTPGQGLQFLFEYFSETQRNKGNFPGRFSGRQFSNSRSEMNVSTLELGDSALYLCASSLVGNPYNEQFFGPGTRLTVL.